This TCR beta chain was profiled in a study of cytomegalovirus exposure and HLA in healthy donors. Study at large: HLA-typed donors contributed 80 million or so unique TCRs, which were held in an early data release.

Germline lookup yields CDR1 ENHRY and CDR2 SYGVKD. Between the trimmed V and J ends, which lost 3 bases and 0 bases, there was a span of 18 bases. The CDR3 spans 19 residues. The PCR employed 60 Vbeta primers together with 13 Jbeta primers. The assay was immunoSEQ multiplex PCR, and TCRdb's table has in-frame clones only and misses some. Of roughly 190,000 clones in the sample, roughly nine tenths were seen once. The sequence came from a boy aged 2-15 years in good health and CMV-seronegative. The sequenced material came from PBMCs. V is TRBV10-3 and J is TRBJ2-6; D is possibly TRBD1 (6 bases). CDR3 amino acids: CAISEKDSGALSGANVLTF. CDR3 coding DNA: TGTGCCATCAGTGAAAAGGACAGTGGTGCCCTCTCTGGGGCCAACGTCCTGACTTTC.